The present T cell receptor beta chain was sequenced within a study of PD-1 blockade in classical Hodgkin lymphoma. Whole-study findings and limits: Reports described newly diagnosed patients as having lower baseline TCR diversity than healthy donors.

Brentuximab vedotin exposure varied among the patients, all of whom had relapsed after autologous stem cell transplantation. This CDR3 has 12 amino acids. Germline lookup yields CDR1 SGHTA and CDR2 FQGTGA. The V gene lost 5 bases and the J gene lost 9 bases, with 11 bases spanning the gap. Sequenced by immunoSEQ multiplex PCR; TCRdb stores in-frame clones only, minus some. The table lists 5,500 to 7,000 clones, around three quarters of them singletons. With respect to this clone: Its antigen is undetermined.

Source: peripheral blood mononuclear cells (PBMCs), taken at baseline. The V call is TRBV7-3, the J call TRBJ2-1; D uncertain. The source is a human donor with classical Hodgkin lymphoma. This CDR3 reads CASSTDWGEQFF. The CDR3 DNA reads TGTGCCAGCAGCACCGATTGGGGTGAGCAGTTCTTC.